A single sample is the source of the 27 T cell receptor beta chains below, sequenced in a study of cytomegalovirus exposure and HLA in healthy donors. Primers: 60 Vbeta forward and 13 Jbeta reverse. Measured with immunoSEQ multiplex PCR; TCRdb has only the in-frame clones, and not every one. The top ten hold more than 6% of the sample, which has roughly 130,000 clones, approximately 69% seen once. Sequencing used PBMCs. These receptors were taken from a man in his forties in good health and CMV-seropositive.

This chain joins TRBV27 and TRBJ2-3; 10 bases align to TRBD2. The CDR3 is 16 residues long. CDR1 MNHEY and CDR2 SMNVEV come from the germline V gene (reference sequence). Losses at the gene ends were 5 bases for V and 3 bases for J; bases not matched to a gene: 8. CDR3 DNA sequence: TGTGCCAGCAGTACTAGCGGGAACTGGGGAACAGATACGCAGTATTTT. Translating it yields CASSTSGNWGTDTQYF.

The chain uses TRBV7-8 and TRBJ1-2; no reliable D call. CDR1 is SGHVS and CDR2 is FQNEAQ in the germline V gene. The CDR3 extends over 14 amino acids. Trimming cost V 4 bases and J 2 bases, with 11 bases left between them. The CDR3 reads CASSSGGVNYGYTF. The CDR3 DNA reads TGTGCCAGCAGCTCCGGAGGAGTAAACTATGGCTACACCTTC.

DNA of the CDR3: TGTGCCAGCAGCTCAGCGGGAGGGCCGCGGGAGCAGTACTTC. It yields the protein CASSSAGGPREQYF. V usage is TRBV5-4 and J usage is TRBJ2-7; 10 bases are shared with TRBD2. This CDR3 comprises 14 residues. The ends lost 3 bases at V and 7 bases at J; junction bases unmatched: 7. Per germline, CDR1 SGHNT and CDR2 YYREEE (reference sequence). Supplemented by reference TRBV5-4 and TRBJ2-7, the full variable domain reads ETGVTQSPTHLIKTRGQQVTLRCSSQSGHNTVSWYQQALGQGPQFIFQYYREEENGRGNFPPRFSGLQFPNYSSELNVNALELDDSALYLCASSSAGGPREQYFGPGTRLTVT.

This chain joins TRBV19 and TRBJ1-5, with unresolved D. V was clipped by 5 bases and J by 7 bases, with 9 bases between them. Germline V lookup: CDR1 LNHDA, CDR2 SQIVND (reference sequence). The CDR3 covers 12 residues. In nucleotides, the CDR3 is TGTGCCAGTAGTGTCCATGAGCAGCCCCAGCATTTT. Protein sequence: CASSVHEQPQHF.

This clone has only one observation. This chain joins TRBV7-9 and TRBJ2-1; D not resolved. Germline V gene sequence: CDR1 SEHNR, CDR2 FQNEAQ (reference sequence). The CDR3 loop spans 14 amino acids. V dropped 1 base and J dropped 5 bases, with 9 bases sitting between them. The CDR3: CASSLVVQHNEQFF. CDR3 nucleotides: TGTGCCAGCAGCTTAGTGGTACAACACAATGAGCAGTTCTTC.

The chain combines TRBV27 with TRBJ2-5; TRBD1 matches 9 bases. The V gene end was trimmed by 5 bases and the J gene end by 5 bases; junction bases not matched to a gene: 9. CDR1 and CDR2 (germline): MNHEY, SMNVEV (reference sequence). This CDR3 is 15 amino acids long. CDR3 residues: CASSDHRGRGETQYF. CDR3 nucleotides: TGTGCCAGCAGTGATCACAGGGGGCGAGGGGAGACCCAGTACTTC.

The table lists this clone with a count of one. The V and J genes are TRBV2 and TRBJ2-2, with a possible D match to TRBD1 (5 bases). V lost 7 bases and J lost 1, with 7 bases in between. Germline CDR1 SNHLY, CDR2 FYNNEI. CDR3 size: 13 residues. CDR3 DNA: TGTGCCAGCACCAGGGAGAACACCGGGGAGCTGTTTTTT. This translates into CASTRENTGELFF.

This chain joins TRBV5-4 and TRBJ1-4, with TRBD1 matching over 8 bases. Germline assignment: CDR1 SGHNT and CDR2 YYREEE (reference sequence). The junction had 5 bases not matched to a gene; V was cut back by 2 bases and J by 5 bases. The CDR3 is made up of 15 amino acids. CDR3 coding DNA: TGTGCCAGCAGCTTAGACAGGGGAGACAATGAAAAACTGTTTTTT. Encoded protein: CASSLDRGDNEKLFF.

This clone was counted only a few times. The chain recombines TRBV4-2 with TRBJ2-2, with TRBD2 identical over 8 bases. The ends lost 0 bases at V and 4 bases at J; junction bases unmatched: 10. There are 18 residues in the CDR3. Germline lookup yields CDR1 LGHNA and CDR2 YNFKEQ. The CDR3 region has the DNA TGTGCCAGCAGCCAAGATTCAGTTCGGCTAGCGGGCACCGGGGAGCTGTTTTTT. It specifies CASSQDSVRLAGTGELFF.

The J gene is TRBJ1-1, the V gene TRBV7-2, with D perhaps matching TRBD1 (6 bases). Trimming left V 7 bases short and J 7 bases short, with 22 bases between. The CDR3 extends over 15 amino acids. Germline V gives CDR1 SGHTA, CDR2 FQGNSA. The CDR3 coding sequence is TGTGCCAGCACCAAAGTAGCACAGGGTAGGGGTGAAGCTTTCTTT. Protein sequence: CASTKVAQGRGEAFF.

J is TRBJ1-1 and V is TRBV14; D not certain. CDR3 length: 14 amino acids. V was shortened by 4 bases and J by 1 base, with 10 bases between the two germline ends. CDR1 is SGHDN, CDR2 FVKESK, per germline. The CDR3 DNA reads TGTGCCAGCAGCCCGGTGAACGGGAACACTGAAGCTTTCTTT. Residues: CASSPVNGNTEAFF.

This clone has a handful of counts. The rearrangement links TRBV9 to TRBJ2-5; D is unclear. This CDR3 is 12 amino acids long. Germline values: CDR1 SGDLS, CDR2 YYNGEE. V was pared by 4 bases and J by 0 bases, with 4 bases between. The CDR3 region has the DNA TGTGCCAGCAGCCCCAACCAAGAGACCCAGTACTTC. Amino acid sequence: CASSPNQETQYF.

The rearrangement joins TRBV5-1 to TRBJ1-5, with a possible D match to TRBD1 (6 bases). The CDR3 is 15 residues long. Germline V CDR1 and CDR2: SGHRS, YFSETQ. V shed 2 bases and J shed 4 bases, with 13 bases lying between them. The CDR3 DNA reads TGCGCCAGCAGCTTCGAAGGGGGTTATAATCAGCCCCAGCATTTT. Translation gives CASSFEGGYNQPQHF.

The chain recombines TRBV5-1 with TRBJ2-7; 7 bases are shared with TRBD1. V dropped 0 bases and J dropped 3; count of bases not matched to a gene: 6. Germline-derived CDR1 and CDR2 are SGHRS and YFSETQ. The CDR3 consists of 15 residues. The CDR3 sequence: CASSLASGGGYEQYF. CDR3 coding DNA: TGCGCCAGCAGCTTGGCCTCAGGGGGTGGCTACGAGCAGTACTTC.

The V call is TRBV9, the J call TRBJ2-1; 10 bases are a match to TRBD2. Trimming took 3 bases from V and 4 from J; bases not matched to a gene: 4. The germline gives CDR1 SGDLS, CDR2 YYNGEE. The CDR3 spans 15 residues. CDR3 coding DNA: TGTGCCAGCAGCGCAGCGGGGGGGCAATACAATGAGCAGTTCTTC. Its protein product is CASSAAGGQYNEQFF. Variable domain in full (rest from reference TRBV9 and TRBJ2-1): DSGVTQTPKHLITATGQRVTLRCSPRSGDLSVYWYQQSLDQGLQFLIQYYNGEERAKGNILERFSAQQFPDLHSELNLSSLELGDSALYFCASSAAGGQYNEQFFGPGTRLTVL.

Only one count was recorded for this clone. The chain recombines TRBV2 with TRBJ2-4; TRBD1 matches at 7 bases. Germline V gene sequence: CDR1 SNHLY, CDR2 FYNNEI. The V segment lost 6 bases and the J segment 0 bases; nucleotides outside the gene matches: 14. The CDR3 is 18 amino acids. This CDR3 is CASRGTGAANLAKNIQYF. CDR3 nucleotide sequence: TGTGCCAGCAGGGGCACAGGGGCCGCAAATTTAGCCAAAAACATTCAGTACTTC.

This clone was detected only a few times. The V and J genes are TRBV5-1 and TRBJ2-2; 7 nucleotides match TRBD2. J was trimmed by 7 bases and V by 2 bases; bases with no gene match: 11. There are 16 residues in the CDR3. CDR1 is SGHRS, CDR2 YFSETQ, per germline. The CDR3 sequence is CASSLRRAGENGELFF. CDR3 in DNA: TGCGCCAGCAGCTTACGTCGTGCGGGAGAAAACGGGGAGCTGTTTTTT.

The V call is TRBV25-1, the J call TRBJ2-2, with D unresolved. V was pared by 3 bases and J by 6 bases, with 8 bases between. Germline CDR1 is MGHDK and CDR2 is SYGVNS. This CDR3 contains 13 residues. The CDR3 sequence is CASSDYLAGELFF. The CDR3 nucleotides read TGTGCCAGCAGTGACTATTTGGCCGGGGAGCTGTTTTTT.

The sample holds one count of this clone. The chain combines TRBV28 with TRBJ1-1; TRBD1 might be the D (6 bases). The CDR3 loop spans 15 amino acids. V was shortened by 2 bases and J by 0 bases, with 10 bases between the two germline ends. Germline CDR1 MDHEN, CDR2 SYDVKM. CDR3: CASSLDRSLNTEAFF. The CDR3 DNA reads as TGTGCCAGCAGTTTAGACAGGAGTTTGAACACTGAAGCTTTCTTT. Complete variable domain (other parts from reference TRBV28 and TRBJ1-1): DVKVTQSSRYLVKRTGEKVFLECVQDMDHENMFWYRQDPGLGLRLIYFSYDVKMKEKGDIPEGYSVSREKKERFSLILESASTNQTSMYLCASSLDRSLNTEAFFGQGTRLTVV.

V is TRBV28 and J is TRBJ1-1, with TRBD1 as a possible D gene (6 bases). Germline V CDR1 and CDR2: MDHEN, SYDVKM. The CDR3 length is 14 residues. V lost 6 bases and J 0 bases, leaving 11 bases between the germline ends. The CDR3 loop is CASRPGGVNTEAFF. Here the CDR3 DNA reads TGTGCCAGCAGGCCGGGGGGCGTGAACACTGAAGCTTTCTTT.

The count of this clone is one. The chain carries TRBV25-1 and TRBJ2-5; 7 positions agree with TRBD2. The CDR3 consists of 13 residues. Germline loops: CDR1 MGHDK, CDR2 SYGVNS. J gave up 5 bases and V 3 bases, and 3 bases lay outside the gene matches. CDR3 amino acids: CASSDRGGETQYF. CDR3 sequence (DNA): TGTGCCAGCAGTGATCGGGGAGGGGAGACCCAGTACTTC.

The chain employs TRBV6-5 and TRBJ1-6; unclear D gene. Germline assignment: CDR1 MNHEY and CDR2 SVGAGI. This CDR3 is built from 13 residues. Trimming pared 2 bases from V and 5 bases from J, leaving 4 bases between. CDR3: CASSYNNNSPLHF. As DNA, the CDR3 is TGTGCCAGCAGTTACAATAATAATTCACCCCTCCACTTT.

This clone occurred a few times. The chain carries TRBV10-3 and TRBJ1-2, with 8 bases lining up with TRBD1. The V and J ends lost 5 bases and 8 bases, in that order; junction bases with no gene match: 7. Germline CDR1 and CDR2: ENHRY and SYGVKD. This CDR3 spans 13 amino acids. CDR3 protein: CAISWTGSEGYTF. CDR3 DNA: TGTGCCATCAGTTGGACAGGGAGTGAAGGCTACACCTTC.

This clone was seen a few times. The chain links TRBV7-2 to TRBJ2-7; D not resolved. The CDR3 sequence is 13 residues long. Germline loops: CDR1 SGHTA, CDR2 FQGNSA. The V end was cut by 7 bases, the J end by 2 bases, with 12 bases between. The CDR3 nucleotides are TGTGCCAGCACCCCTAAGTATCCCTACGAGCAGTACTTC. Its protein is CASTPKYPYEQYF. The entire variable domain, with the rest obtained from reference TRBV7-2 and TRBJ2-7, is as follows: GAGVSQSPSNKVTEKGKDVELRCDPISGHTALYWYRQSLGQGLEFLIYFQGNSAPDKSGLPSDRFSAERTGGSVSTLTIQRTQQEDSAVYLCASTPKYPYEQYFGPGTRLTVT.

The CDR3: CASRTGTGTSPLHF. CDR3 bases: TGTGCCAGCCGAACCGGGACAGGGACTTCACCCCTCCACTTT. This chain joins TRBV5-6 and TRBJ1-6, with 9 bases identical to TRBD1. The germline gives CDR1 SGHDT, CDR2 YYEEEE. Unmatched junction bases numbered 8, after V lost 7 bases and J lost 9 bases. The CDR3 sequence is 14 residues long. The full variable domain, its missing parts supplied by reference TRBV5-6 and TRBJ1-6, is DAGVTQSPTHLIKTRGQQVTLRCSPKSGHDTVSWYQQALGQGPQFIFQYYEEEERQRGNFPDRFSGHQFPNYSSELNVNALLLGDSALYLCASRTGTGTSPLHFGNGTRLTVT.

Only a few counts were recorded for this clone. V is TRBV27 and J is TRBJ2-1; D uncertain. Trimming shortened V by 6 bases and J by 14 bases, and 23 bases separated the two germline ends. In germline, CDR1 is MNHEY, CDR2 SMNVEV (reference sequence). The CDR3 runs to 14 residues. CDR3 region: CASSLSPPNLSKFF. CDR3 coding DNA: TGTGCCAGCAGCCTTAGTCCACCTAACCTAAGCAAGTTCTTC.

This clone was recorded a few times. The chain combines TRBV18 with TRBJ1-5; 10 nucleotides align to TRBD1. Germline V lookup: CDR1 KGHSH, CDR2 LQKENI. After removal of 3 bases from V and 2 bases from J, the junction contained 4 bases not matched to a gene. The CDR3 length is 16 residues. CDR3 region: CASSPGTGDGNQPQHF. CDR3 sequence (DNA): TGTGCCAGCTCACCCGGGACAGGGGACGGCAATCAGCCCCAGCATTTT.